A selection of T cell receptor beta chains follows, all from one sample in a study of OX40 agonist ivuxolimab in advanced cancers. Produced via immunoSEQ multiplex PCR; TCRdb's table is partial and in-frame only. This table holds some 94,000 clones, roughly 95% found once. This specimen consisted of CD4+ or CD8+ T cells sorted from blood, obtained in a trial of the OX40 agonist ivuxolimab. Every receptor here comes from an adult with an advanced solid tumor such as melanoma, head and neck, liver or kidney cancer. Both conserved end residues are part of each CDR3. Each record gives: V gene, J gene, clone size, D gene, CDR3 protein, CDR3 DNA. A D gene is named only where the DNA matches it firmly. A row's size may be missing; if present it is once, few, many or a size class.

TRBV7-3,TRBJ2-7,-,-,CASSLGYTYEQYF,TGTGCCAGCAGCTTAGGATACACCTACGAGCAGTACTTC
TRBV5-1,TRBJ2-3,-,-,CASSWTDSSTDTQYF,TGCGCCAGCAGCTGGACAGATTCTAGCACAGATACGCAGTATTTT
TRBV7-9,TRBJ2-1,-,-,CASSGGEQFF,TGTGCCAGCAGCGGCGGAGAGCAGTTCTTC
TRBV25-1,TRBJ1-3,-,-,CASSENRAGNTIYF,TGTGCCAGCAGTGAAAATCGTGCTGGAAACACCATATATTTT
TRBV6-1,TRBJ2-3,-,-,CASTITGDTQYF,TGTGCCAGCACCATCACCGGGGATACGCAGTATTTT
TRBV2,TRBJ2-4,-,TRBD2,CASRGTGGDIQYF,TGTGCCAGCAGAGGGACGGGGGGAGACATTCAGTACTTC
TRBV30,TRBJ1-2,-,-,CAWSSPRDLWSYGYTF,TGTGCCTGGAGCTCGCCCCGGGACCTCTGGTCCTATGGCTACACCTTC
TRBV9,TRBJ2-1,-,TRBD2,CASSVAGGFNEQFF,TGTGCCAGCAGCGTAGCCGGGGGGTTCAATGAGCAGTTCTTC
TRBV27,TRBJ2-7,-,TRBD1,CASSYRDRGYEQYF,TGTGCCAGCAGTTACCGGGACAGAGGCTACGAGCAGTACTTC
TRBV5-6,TRBJ2-7,-,-,CASSLGESTYEQYF,TGTGCCAGCAGCCTAGGGGAGTCGACCTACGAGCAGTACTTC
TRBV25-1,TRBJ1-6,-,-,CASSAMGDSPLHF,TGTGCCAGCAGTGCTATGGGGGATTCACCCCTCCACTTT
TRBV19,TRBJ2-3,-,-,CASRTATDTQYF,TGTGCCAGTCGGACAGCCACAGATACGCAGTATTTT
TRBV7-9,TRBJ1-3,-,-,CASSLEGNTIYF,TGTGCCAGCAGCTTAGAGGGAAACACCATATATTTT
TRBV25-1,TRBJ2-7,-,TRBD2,CASSTAGAHYEQYF,TGTGCCAGCTCAACAGCGGGAGCGCACTACGAGCAGTACTTC
TRBV7-2,TRBJ2-7,-,-,CASSIIGTSGEQYF,TGTGCCAGCAGTATAATCGGGACCTCTGGCGAGCAGTACTTC
TRBV4-1,TRBJ2-1,-,TRBD2,CASSQRTSGIYNEQFF,TGCGCCAGCAGCCAACGGACTAGCGGGATCTACAATGAGCAGTTCTTC
TRBV19,TRBJ2-1,-,TRBD2,CASSIDQLAGGLNEQFF,TGTGCCAGTAGTATAGATCAGCTAGCGGGAGGTCTCAATGAGCAGTTCTTC
TRBV19,TRBJ2-7,-,TRBD1,CASSLTGDRYEQYF,TGTGCCAGTAGTTTGACAGGGGACCGCTACGAGCAGTACTTC
TRBV5-4,TRBJ2-7,-,-,CASSSGMGSSEQYF,TGTGCCAGCAGCTCGGGGATGGGATCCTCCGAGCAGTACTTC
TRBV6-6,TRBJ1-5,-,-,CASSTRPTGNQPQHF,TGTGCCAGCAGCACACGGCCCACCGGTAATCAGCCCCAGCATTTT
TRBV5-4,TRBJ1-1,once,-,CASSLGLGNEAFF,TGTGCCAGCAGCTTGGGGCTCGGGAACGAAGCTTTCTTT
TRBV29-1,TRBJ2-7,-,TRBD1,CSVGTGYEQYF,TGCAGCGTTGGGACAGGGTACGAGCAGTACTTC
TRBV4-3,TRBJ1-1,-,-,CASSQGSRGTEAFF,TGCGCCAGCAGCCAAGGTTCCCGTGGCACTGAAGCTTTCTTT
TRBV19,TRBJ2-3,-,-,CASSKSTDTQYF,TGTGCCAGTAGCAAATCCACAGATACGCAGTATTTT
TRBV27,TRBJ2-3,-,-,CASSFLVGPQADTQYF,TGTGCCAGCAGTTTTTTAGTAGGTCCGCAGGCAGATACGCAGTATTTT
TRBV4-1,TRBJ2-1,once,TRBD2,CASSLSGGGLYEQFF,TGCGCCAGCAGCCTTAGCGGGGGGGGCCTTTATGAGCAGTTCTTC
TRBV19,TRBJ1-1,once,TRBD1,CASRKTGFLTEAFF,TGTGCCAGTAGAAAGACAGGGTTTTTAACTGAAGCTTTCTTT
TRBV4-1,TRBJ2-5,-,-,CASSQDGGAVQETQYF,TGCGCCAGCAGCCAAGATGGTGGAGCGGTTCAAGAGACCCAGTACTTC
TRBV5-6,TRBJ1-2,-,-,CASSLWGGYGYTF,TGTGCCAGCAGCTTGTGGGGTGGTTATGGCTACACCTTC
TRBV27,TRBJ1-1,-,-,CASSFIRNTEAFF,TGTGCCAGCAGTTTCATAAGGAACACTGAAGCTTTCTTT
TRBV27,TRBJ2-7,-,-,CASSLDFSYEQYF,TGTGCCAGCAGTTTAGATTTCTCCTACGAGCAGTACTTC
TRBV19,TRBJ2-1,-,TRBD1,CASSMQDRSYNEQFF,TGTGCCAGTAGTATGCAGGACAGGAGCTACAATGAGCAGTTCTTC
TRBV6-5,TRBJ2-1,-,TRBD2,CASSSTLAGGDNEQFF,TGTGCCAGCAGTTCTACCCTAGCGGGGGGGGACAATGAGCAGTTCTTC
TRBV6-5,TRBJ2-1,-,-,CASRTAPWDEQFF,TGTGCCAGCAGGACGGCTCCCTGGGATGAGCAGTTCTTC
TRBV6-6,TRBJ2-7,-,-,CASSYGTPSSYEQYF,TGTGCCAGCAGTTACGGGACACCCAGCTCCTACGAGCAGTACTTC
TRBV14,TRBJ2-3,once,-,CASSPTSLLTDTQYF,TGTGCCAGCAGCCCTACTAGCTTACTTACAGATACGCAGTATTTT
TRBV9,TRBJ2-1,-,TRBD2,CASSVYTSGRHEQFF,TGTGCCAGCAGCGTATATACTAGCGGGAGGCATGAGCAGTTCTTC
TRBV19,TRBJ1-1,-,-,CASEPGGNTEAFF,TGTGCCAGCGAGCCCGGGGGGAACACTGAAGCTTTCTTT
TRBV4-1,TRBJ2-7,-,-,CASSERAPYEQYF,TGCGCCAGCAGCGAGCGGGCCCCCTACGAGCAGTACTTC
TRBV19,TRBJ2-1,-,-,CASTPSIGLYNEQFF,TGTGCCAGTACCCCAAGCATCGGGCTTTACAATGAGCAGTTCTTC
TRBV19,TRBJ1-6,-,-,CASSPLGQLSSPLHF,TGTGCCAGTAGCCCGTTAGGGCAGTTATCTTCACCCCTCCACTTT
TRBV6-6,TRBJ2-7,-,-,CASSPQGGTHEQYF,TGTGCCAGCAGTCCGCAGGGGGGTACCCACGAGCAGTACTTC
TRBV6-6,TRBJ1-2,-,-,CASRQYGYTF,TGTGCCAGCAGGCAGTATGGCTACACCTTC
TRBV6-5,TRBJ2-7,-,-,CASSPGTPSSYEQYF,TGTGCCAGCAGCCCCGGGACACCGAGCTCCTACGAGCAGTACTTC
TRBV28,TRBJ1-2,-,-,CASSLYAVSYGYTF,TGTGCCAGCAGTTTATACGCCGTATCCTATGGCTACACCTTC
TRBV11-2,TRBJ2-3,-,TRBD1,CASSLRDRAKDTQYF,TGTGCCAGCAGCCTCCGGGACAGGGCTAAAGATACGCAGTATTTT
TRBV27,TRBJ2-1,-,-,CASSLSASSYNEQFF,TGTGCCAGCAGTTTATCAGCGAGCTCCTACAATGAGCAGTTCTTC
TRBV27,TRBJ2-7,-,-,CASSYQGGAPYEQYF,TGTGCCAGCAGTTACCAGGGTGGGGCTCCTTACGAGCAGTACTTC
TRBV29-1,TRBJ2-7,-,-,CSVTRQGLNEQYF,TGCAGCGTTACCCGGCAGGGGCTCAACGAGCAGTACTTC
TRBV7-8,TRBJ2-3,-,TRBD2,CASSPVLAGSLDTQYF,TGTGCCAGCAGCCCCGTTCTAGCGGGGTCTCTAGATACGCAGTATTTT
TRBV5-6,TRBJ2-7,-,-,CASSQIGGADYEQYF,TGTGCCAGCAGCCAGATTGGGGGGGCTGATTACGAGCAGTACTTC
TRBV4-3,TRBJ2-3,-,-,CASSLLDSPPDTQYF,TGCGCCAGCAGCCTCCTGGACTCCCCCCCAGATACGCAGTATTTT
TRBV5-5,TRBJ2-5,-,-,CASSGYGAETQYF,TGTGCCAGCAGCGGATACGGCGCGGAGACCCAGTACTTC
TRBV25-1,TRBJ2-7,-,TRBD1,CASSGTGYYEQYF,TGTGCCAGCAGTGGGACAGGGTACTACGAGCAGTACTTC